A selection of T cell receptor beta chains follows, all from one sample in a study of T cells in Graves' hyperthyroidism and ophthalmopathy. Each CDR3 protein is one row after TCRdb ran MiXCR on the multiplex PCR reads. In the table there are fewer than 650,000 distinct CDR3 sequences, 14% of which are singletons. Sequencing was carried out using blood. The receptors were gathered from a woman aged 35 to 49 with Graves' hyperthyroidism. Each CDR3 is given with its conserved first and last residue. The D gene is left open where the match is weak. Where a row states a size, it is once, few, many or the class of an expanded clone; other rows omit it.

CDR3nt: TGTGCCAGCAGCAACAGGGGGCTACAAGAGACCCAGTACTTC
CDR3aa: CASSNRGLQETQYF
abundance: many
d_gene: TRBD1
v_gene: TRBV28
j_gene: TRBJ2-5

CDR3nt: TGCGCCAGCAGCGTGAGCGCGGCAGCATATGAGCAGTTCTTC
CDR3aa: CASSVSAAAYEQFF
abundance: .
d_gene: .
v_gene: TRBV5-1
j_gene: TRBJ2-1

CDR3nt: TGTGCCAGCAGTTCCTACCGGGACAATAACTATGGCTACACCTTC
CDR3aa: CASSSYRDNNYGYTF
abundance: many
d_gene: .
v_gene: TRBV6-2/TRBV6-3
j_gene: TRBJ1-2

CDR3nt: TGTGCCGGCAGCTTCGGCGAGCGGGTCACCGGGGAGCTGTTTTTT
CDR3aa: CAGSFGERVTGELFF
abundance: .
d_gene: .
v_gene: TRBV28
j_gene: TRBJ2-2

CDR3nt: TGTGCCAGCAGCGTAGGGAGGGTTTCACCCCTCCACTTT
CDR3aa: CASSVGRVSPLHF
abundance: .
d_gene: .
v_gene: TRBV9
j_gene: TRBJ1-6

CDR3nt: TGTGCCAGCAGTGAAGCTCCAATCGGTCGGGATCAGCCCCAGCATTTT
CDR3aa: CASSEAPIGRDQPQHF
abundance: .
d_gene: .
v_gene: TRBV6-1
j_gene: TRBJ1-5

CDR3nt: TGCGCCAGCAGCTTGGAGCTAGCGGGAGTTGGGAAGTTCTTC
CDR3aa: CASSLELAGVGKFF
abundance: .
d_gene: TRBD2
v_gene: TRBV5-1
j_gene: TRBJ2-1

CDR3nt: TGTGCCAGCAGCCTAGACAGTTCGAACACCGGGGAGCTGTTTTTT
CDR3aa: CASSLDSSNTGELFF
abundance: many
d_gene: .
v_gene: TRBV27
j_gene: TRBJ2-2

CDR3nt: TGCAGTGCTAAGAGAGATGAGCAGTTCTTC
CDR3aa: CSAKRDEQFF
abundance: few
d_gene: .
v_gene: TRBV20-1
j_gene: TRBJ2-1

CDR3nt: TGTGCCAGCAGCCAATGGGGCAGGCCCACAGATACGCAGTATTTT
CDR3aa: CASSQWGRPTDTQYF
abundance: .
d_gene: .
v_gene: TRBV14
j_gene: TRBJ2-3

CDR3nt: TGTGCCAGCAGCCAGACAGGGGGCAGTAACACCGGGGAGCTGTTTTTT
CDR3aa: CASSQTGGSNTGELFF
abundance: .
d_gene: TRBD1
v_gene: TRBV28
j_gene: TRBJ2-2

CDR3nt: TGTGCCAGCAGCACCCGACAGGGTTTCTACGAGCAGTACTTC
CDR3aa: CASSTRQGFYEQYF
abundance: many
d_gene: TRBD1
v_gene: TRBV11-1
j_gene: TRBJ2-7

CDR3nt: TGTGCCAGCAGCACAGGAAGGACAGGGGGCAACTATGGCTACACCTTC
CDR3aa: CASSTGRTGGNYGYTF
abundance: many
d_gene: TRBD1
v_gene: TRBV5-6
j_gene: TRBJ1-2

CDR3nt: TGTGCCAGCAGCTTATGGGCCGTGGACGAGCAGTTCTTC
CDR3aa: CASSLWAVDEQFF
abundance: many
d_gene: .
v_gene: TRBV7-8
j_gene: TRBJ2-1

CDR3nt: TGTGCCAGCAGTTTAGGAGGACTCATTGGCACAGATACGCAGTATTTT
CDR3aa: CASSLGGLIGTDTQYF
abundance: many
d_gene: .
v_gene: TRBV28
j_gene: TRBJ2-3

CDR3nt: TGTGCCAGCAGTGCTTCGGTTAGCGGGAGGAACACAGATACGCAGTATTTT
CDR3aa: CASSASVSGRNTDTQYF
abundance: many
d_gene: TRBD2
v_gene: TRBV2
j_gene: TRBJ2-3

CDR3nt: TGCAGTGCTAGATCGAGACTAGCGGGAGAACAAGAGACCCAGTACTTC
CDR3aa: CSARSRLAGEQETQYF
abundance: many
d_gene: TRBD2
v_gene: TRBV20-1
j_gene: TRBJ2-5

CDR3nt: TGTGCCAGCAGGAAGACAGGGGGCGAGCAGTACTTC
CDR3aa: CASRKTGGEQYF
abundance: many
d_gene: TRBD1
v_gene: TRBV28
j_gene: TRBJ2-7

CDR3nt: TGCGCCAGCAGCCCCCGGGACAACCTGGACAATGAGCAGTTCTTC
CDR3aa: CASSPRDNLDNEQFF
abundance: .
d_gene: .
v_gene: TRBV4-1
j_gene: TRBJ2-1

CDR3nt: TGTGCCTGGAGGCCATACAGGGGGCTAGGGAATGAGCAGTTCTTC
CDR3aa: CAWRPYRGLGNEQFF
abundance: many
d_gene: TRBD1
v_gene: TRBV30
j_gene: TRBJ2-1

CDR3nt: TGCAGTGCTCAAAGCGGAGCCGGCACAGATACGCAGTATTTT
CDR3aa: CSAQSGAGTDTQYF
abundance: .
d_gene: .
v_gene: TRBV20-1
j_gene: TRBJ2-3

CDR3nt: TGTGCCAGCAGCCAAGTCGAGAGGGAGCAGTACTTC
CDR3aa: CASSQVEREQYF
abundance: .
d_gene: .
v_gene: TRBV3-1
j_gene: TRBJ2-7

CDR3nt: TGCAGCGTTGAGGGGACATTCTACAATGAGCAGTTCTTC
CDR3aa: CSVEGTFYNEQFF
abundance: few
d_gene: .
v_gene: TRBV29-1
j_gene: TRBJ2-1

CDR3nt: TGTGCCAGCAGCTTAGAGGAGGCCTTCCACGAGCAGTACTTC
CDR3aa: CASSLEEAFHEQYF
abundance: many
d_gene: .
v_gene: TRBV7-9
j_gene: TRBJ2-7